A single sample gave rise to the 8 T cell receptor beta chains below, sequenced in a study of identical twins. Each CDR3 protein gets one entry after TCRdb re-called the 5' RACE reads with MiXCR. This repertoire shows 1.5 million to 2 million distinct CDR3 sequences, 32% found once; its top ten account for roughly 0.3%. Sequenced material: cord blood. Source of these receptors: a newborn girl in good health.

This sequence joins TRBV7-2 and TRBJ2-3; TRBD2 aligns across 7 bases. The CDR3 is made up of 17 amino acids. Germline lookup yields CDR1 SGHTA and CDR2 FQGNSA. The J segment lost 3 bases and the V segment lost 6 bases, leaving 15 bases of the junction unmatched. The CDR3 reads CASRLSWRESRTDTQYF. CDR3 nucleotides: TGTGCCAGCAGATTATCGTGGCGGGAGAGTAGGACAGATACGCAGTATTTT. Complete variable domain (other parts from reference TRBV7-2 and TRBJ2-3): GAGVSQSPSNKVTEKGKDVELRCDPISGHTALYWYRQSLGQGLEFLIYFQGNSAPDKSGLPSDRFSAERTGGSVSTLTIQRTQQEDSAVYLCASRLSWRESRTDTQYFGPGTRLTVL.

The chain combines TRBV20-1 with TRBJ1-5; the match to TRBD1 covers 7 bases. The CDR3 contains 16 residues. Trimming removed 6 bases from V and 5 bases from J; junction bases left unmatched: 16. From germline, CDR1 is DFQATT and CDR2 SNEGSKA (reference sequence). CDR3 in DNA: TGCAGTGCGAGGAGAAGAGTCAGGGGGGGAGATCAGCCCCAGCATTTT. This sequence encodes CSARRRVRGGDQPQHF.

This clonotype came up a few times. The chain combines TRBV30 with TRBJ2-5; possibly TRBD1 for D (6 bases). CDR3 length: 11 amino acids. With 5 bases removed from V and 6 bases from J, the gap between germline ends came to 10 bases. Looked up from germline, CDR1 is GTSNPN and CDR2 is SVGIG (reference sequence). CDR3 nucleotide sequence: TGTGCCTGGCACAGGGAAAAGACCCAGTACTTC. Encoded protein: CAWHREKTQYF. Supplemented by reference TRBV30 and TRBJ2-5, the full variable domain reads SQTIHQWPATLVQPVGSPLSLECTVEGTSNPNLYWYRQAAGRGLQLLFYSVGIGQISSEVPQNLSASRPQDRQFILSSKKLLLSDSGFYLCAWHREKTQYFGPGTRLLVL.

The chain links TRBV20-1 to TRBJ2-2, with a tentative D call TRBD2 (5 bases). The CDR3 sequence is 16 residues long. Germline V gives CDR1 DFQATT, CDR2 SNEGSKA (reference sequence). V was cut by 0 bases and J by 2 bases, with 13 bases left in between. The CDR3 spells CSARDRLAPNTGELFF. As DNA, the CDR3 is TGCAGTGCTAGAGATAGGCTAGCCCCTAACACCGGGGAGCTGTTTTTT.

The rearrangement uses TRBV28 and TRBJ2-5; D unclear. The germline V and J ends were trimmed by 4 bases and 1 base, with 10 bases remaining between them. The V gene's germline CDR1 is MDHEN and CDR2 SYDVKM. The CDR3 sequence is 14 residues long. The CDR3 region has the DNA TGTGCCAGCAGTTCTTTCCGAACCCAAGAGACCCAGTACTTC. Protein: CASSSFRTQETQYF.

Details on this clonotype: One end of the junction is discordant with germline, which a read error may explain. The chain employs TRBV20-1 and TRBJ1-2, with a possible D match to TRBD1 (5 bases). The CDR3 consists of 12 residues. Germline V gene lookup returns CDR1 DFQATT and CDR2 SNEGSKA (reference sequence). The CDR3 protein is CGASGGGYGYTF. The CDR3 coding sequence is TGCGGTGCTTCCGGGGGGGGCTATGGCTACACCTTC.

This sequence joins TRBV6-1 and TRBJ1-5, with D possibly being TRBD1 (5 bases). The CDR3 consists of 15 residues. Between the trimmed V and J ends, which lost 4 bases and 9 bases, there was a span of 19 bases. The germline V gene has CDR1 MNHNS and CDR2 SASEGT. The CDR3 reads CASSAPGTVRGPQHF. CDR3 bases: TGTGCCAGCAGTGCCCCGGGGACGGTTCGTGGGCCCCAGCATTTT.

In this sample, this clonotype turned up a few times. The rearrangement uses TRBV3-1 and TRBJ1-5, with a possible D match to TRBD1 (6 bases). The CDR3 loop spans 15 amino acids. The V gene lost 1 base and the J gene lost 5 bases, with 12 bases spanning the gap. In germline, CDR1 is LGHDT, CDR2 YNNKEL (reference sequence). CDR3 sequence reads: CASSQGTVAHQPQHF. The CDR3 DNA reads TGTGCCAGCAGCCAAGGGACAGTAGCACATCAGCCCCAGCATTTT.